This T cell receptor (beta chain) was sequenced during a study of cytomegalovirus exposure and HLA in healthy donors. Study-level points and caveats: Owing to their indistinguishability, certain V segments, notably TRBV6-2 and TRBV6-3, were excluded. More clonal expansion characterized HLA-associated TCR beta chains than equally common others in a later analysis.

Notes on this clone: Its antigen is unknown.

It was with 60 Vbeta and 13 Jbeta primers that the PCR ran. In the source study's methods: Counted up in a later analysis, unique TCR beta chains came to 65 million to 100 million, with around 11 million shared. Clones were sequenced by immunoSEQ multiplex PCR, and TCRdb holds only the in-frame ones, with some missing. V and J calls and clone size are copied from that table; D and trimming were computed from the DNA. The sample holds around 75,000 clones. Trimming at V came to 4 bases and at J to 3 bases, leaving 7 bases not matched to a gene. The CDR3 is 15 amino acids. Looked up from germline, CDR1 is MNHEY and CDR2 is SVGAGI.

The receptor was derived from a middle-aged man in good health and CMV-seronegative. Sequencing was performed on PBMCs. The chain is built from TRBV6-5 and TRBJ2-7, with TRBD1 identical over 9 bases. CDR3 DNA: TGTGCCAGCAGTTCACCGGGACAGGGCTTCTACGAGCAGTACTTC. Protein product: CASSSPGQGFYEQYF.